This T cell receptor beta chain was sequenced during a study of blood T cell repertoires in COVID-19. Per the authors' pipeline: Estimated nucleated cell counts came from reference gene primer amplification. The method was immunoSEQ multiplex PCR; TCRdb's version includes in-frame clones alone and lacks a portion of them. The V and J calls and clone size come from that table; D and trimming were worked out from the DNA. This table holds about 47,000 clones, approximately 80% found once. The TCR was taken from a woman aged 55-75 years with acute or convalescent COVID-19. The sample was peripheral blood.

The CDR3 is CASSLSGEADTQYF. CDR3 DNA sequence: TGTGCCAGCAGCTTATCTGGGGAGGCAGATACGCAGTATTTT. The J gene is TRBJ2-3, the V gene TRBV7-8; perhaps TRBD2 as D (6 bases). Per germline, CDR1 SGHVS and CDR2 FQNEAQ. The CDR3 consists of 14 residues. V lost 2 bases to trimming and J lost 4 bases, with 10 bases between them.